The next 5 T cell receptor beta chains were all read from a single sample in a study of cytomegalovirus exposure and HLA in healthy donors listed by TCRdb under 2017. Library creation used the immunoSEQ multiplex PCR assay. The multiplex PCR relied on a mix of 60 forward primers for TCR Vbeta segments and 13 reverse primers for TCR Jbeta segments. TCRdb took over this immuneACCESS table, retaining in-frame rearrangements with V and J assigned. Such tables are incomplete; in checked studies, under half of the missing clones stem from an unresolved V gene, and the remainder is unexplained. This sample comprises some 130,000 clones, 60% to 85% of them detected only once. 1% to 1.5% of the sample is held by the ten biggest clonotypes. Material for sequencing was PBMCs. The receptors shown here come from a male donor in good health and CMV-seropositive.

The chain uses TRBV11-2 and TRBJ1-3; TRBD1 agrees at 8 bases. The CDR3 consists of 16 residues. Germline V CDR1 and CDR2: SGHAT, FQNNGV. Trimming removed 3 bases from V and 0 bases from J; junction bases left unmatched: 4. Written as DNA, the CDR3 is TGTGCCAGCAGCTTCCAGGGGGCCCGCTCTGGAAACACCATATATTTT. Residues: CASSFQGARSGNTIYF.

V usage is TRBV2 and J usage is TRBJ1-1; unclear D gene. With 7 bases removed from V and 4 bases from J, the gap between germline ends came to 10 bases. The CDR3 runs 12 residues. The V gene's germline CDR1 is SNHLY and CDR2 FYNNEI. The CDR3 sequence is CASNREVTEAFF. In DNA, the CDR3 is TGTGCCAGCAATAGGGAGGTCACTGAAGCTTTCTTT. The full variable domain, with the rest looked up from reference TRBV2 and TRBJ1-1, is EPEVTQTPSHQVTQMGQEVILRCVPISNHLYFYWYRQILGQKVEFLVSFYNNEISEKSEIFDDQFSVERPDGSNFTLKIRSTKLEDSAMYFCASNREVTEAFFGQGTRLTVV.

The chain couples TRBV9 to TRBJ2-3, with 10 nucleotides matching TRBD2. Germline trimming cut 4 bases from V and 6 bases from J; bases unmatched to any gene: 17. The CDR3 totals 18 residues. Germline lookup yields CDR1 SGDLS and CDR2 YYNGEE. The CDR3 sequence is CASSPPVGSGGSSDTQYF. Here the CDR3 DNA reads TGTGCCAGCAGCCCCCCTGTGGGTAGCGGGGGGTCCTCCGATACGCAGTATTTT.

The chain uses TRBV9 and TRBJ2-1, with 10 bases identical to TRBD2. This CDR3 spans 16 amino acids. V lost 4 bases and J lost 4; bases outside the gene matches: 8. CDR1 and CDR2 (germline): SGDLS, YYNGEE. CDR3 sequence reads: CASSPGLANYYNEQFF. The CDR3 nucleotides are TGTGCCAGCAGCCCGGGACTAGCGAATTATTACAATGAGCAGTTCTTC.

The chain joins TRBV9 to TRBJ1-1; D might be TRBD1 (5 bases). V lost 7 bases, J lost 0 bases, and 19 bases lay in between. The CDR3 sequence is 16 residues long. Germline-derived CDR1 and CDR2 are SGDLS and YYNGEE. The CDR3 nucleotides are TGTGCCAGCCGGGCGTTCGGGGCGGGGATGAACACTGAAGCTTTCTTT. Its protein product is CASRAFGAGMNTEAFF.